This T cell receptor beta chain was sequenced during a study of beta chain features in type 1 diabetes. CDR3 length: 15 amino acids. V dropped 5 bases and J dropped 1; count of bases not matched to a gene: 5. Germline assignment: CDR1 MDHEN and CDR2 SYDVKM. Expressed TCRB transcripts got sequenced, as all isolated RNA was reverse transcribed. The method was immunoSEQ multiplex PCR; TCRdb's version includes in-frame clones alone and lacks a portion of them. Of approximately 250,000 clones in the sample, 16% were seen once. Study results and caveats: Shortening of TCRB CDR3s, moderate but significant, appeared in all four CD4+ subsets of Type 1 diabetes patients. Diminished insertions and augmented deletions at VDJ junctions characterized type 1 diabetes patients.

As concerns this clone: Antigen unknown.

This receptor was identified in a man aged 25-40 years with type 1 diabetes. The V gene is TRBV28, the J gene TRBJ2-3; 8 bases map to TRBD1. The material sequenced was naive CD4+ T cells from blood. The CDR3 sequence: CASSAGGAGTDTQYF. In DNA, the CDR3 is TGTGCCAGCAGTGCAGGGGGCGCCGGCACAGATACGCAGTATTTT.